This T cell receptor (beta chain) was identified in a study of OX40 agonist ivuxolimab in advanced cancers. Overall study context: Patients with hepatocellular carcinoma, melanoma, renal cell or head and neck cancer made up the dose-escalation patients. General study points: Certain nonresponding patients likewise had low normalized T-cell clonal expansion. CD4+ T cells averaged fewer expanded clones than CD8+ T cells.

Repertoires were generated with immunoSEQ multiplex PCR, while TCRdb's copy carries only in-frame clones and drops some. The table has about 92,000 clones, approximately 91% seen once; the top ten hold less than 0.35%. Regarding this clone: Its antigen is still unknown.

This sample comprised CD4+ or CD8+ T cells sorted from blood, obtained in a trial of the OX40 agonist ivuxolimab. The TCR originated in an adult with an advanced solid tumor such as melanoma, head and neck, liver or kidney cancer.

CDR3 sequence (DNA): TGCGCCAGCAGCAACCAAGAACCCAGCTATGAGCAGTTCTTC. Translation: CASSNQEPSYEQFF. This chain connects TRBV5-1 to TRBJ2-1; unclear D gene. Trimming cost V 4 bases and J 8 bases, with 16 bases left between them. Germline V gene lookup returns CDR1 SGHRS and CDR2 YFSETQ. The CDR3 length is 14 residues. The full variable domain, rest sourced from reference TRBV5-1 and TRBJ2-1, is KAGVTQTPRYLIKTRGQQVTLSCSPISGHRSVSWYQQTPGQGLQFLFEYFSETQRNKGNFPGRFSGRQFSNSRSEMNVSTLELGDSALYLCASSNQEPSYEQFFGPGTRLTVL.